The sequence of this TCR beta chain was determined in a study of cytomegalovirus exposure and HLA in healthy donors. This CDR3 has 15 residues. From germline, CDR1 is SGHRS and CDR2 YFSETQ. Trimming took 0 bases from V and 2 from J, leaving 9 bases between them. PCR was performed using 60 Vbeta and 13 Jbeta primers. Sequencing was performed with immunoSEQ multiplex PCR; in TCRdb, only in-frame clones are kept and a portion is missing. The sample lists 150,000 to 200,000 clones, roughly 80% occurring once. What was sequenced was PBMCs. The sequence came from a man aged 45-65 years in good health and CMV-seronegative. This chain links TRBV5-1 with TRBJ2-1; D perhaps matches TRBD1 (6 bases). CDR3: CASSLGTDPYNEQFF. The CDR3 DNA follows: TGCGCCAGCAGCTTGGGGACAGACCCCTACAATGAGCAGTTCTTC.